This is a list of T cell receptor beta chains from one sample in a study of blood T cell repertoires in COVID-19. Profiling relied on immunoSEQ multiplex PCR, and the TCRdb table lists in-frame clones only, not all of them. The sample has fewer than 150,000 clones; under 85% are singletons. Sequences were obtained from peripheral blood. The receptors stem from an elderly woman in a cohort sampled during active or convalescent COVID-19. Each CDR3 is given with its conserved first and last residue. The D gene is left open where the match is weak. Size tells how often a clone was seen (once, few, many) or the class of an expanded clone, and some rows leave it out.

clone size	V gene	J gene	D gene	CDR3 protein	CDR3 DNA
-	TRBV2	TRBJ1-5	TRBD1	CASSRQGASNQPQHF	TGTGCCAGCAGCCGACAGGGGGCTAGCAATCAGCCCCAGCATTTT
-	TRBV11-2	TRBJ1-5	-	CASSLFGLNQPQHF	TGTGCCAGCAGCTTATTCGGGTTAAATCAGCCCCAGCATTTT
-	TRBV27	TRBJ2-3	-	CASSFGFRSTQYF	TGTGCCAGCAGTTTTGGTTTTAGGAGTACGCAGTATTTT
once	TRBV29-1	TRBJ2-3	TRBD1	CSVVRQGVDTQYF	TGCAGCGTTGTAAGGCAGGGGGTGGATACGCAGTATTTT
once	TRBV18	TRBJ1-1	-	CASSPLQVGVGAFF	TGTGCCAGCTCGCCACTCCAGGTCGGGGTTGGAGCTTTCTTT
few	TRBV5-8	TRBJ2-3	TRBD2	CASRQLADRTDTQYF	TGTGCCAGCAGGCAACTAGCGGACCGCACAGATACGCAGTATTTT
few	TRBV7-8	TRBJ1-1	-	CASSLRDMGTEAFF	TGTGCCAGCAGCTTACGGGACATGGGCACTGAAGCTTTCTTT
-	TRBV3-1/TRBV3-2	TRBJ1-4	-	CASSLRTSNEKLFF	TGTGCCAGCAGCCTCCGGACAAGTAATGAAAAACTGTTTTTT
-	TRBV27	TRBJ1-1	-	CASSPVGRGVEAFF	TGTGCCAGCAGCCCGGTGGGTCGGGGTGTGGAAGCTTTCTTT
-	TRBV7-9	TRBJ2-5	-	CASSKGTLQTQYF	TGTGCCAGCAGCAAAGGGACATTGCAGACCCAGTACTTC
-	TRBV5-1	TRBJ1-3	TRBD1	CASSPGGFGNTIYF	TGCGCCAGCAGCCCAGGGGGCTTTGGAAACACCATATATTTT
-	TRBV6-1	TRBJ1-2	TRBD1	CASSGEGAVGTEYYGYTF	TGTGCCAGCAGTGGGGAAGGGGCAGTGGGGACAGAGTACTATGGCTACACCTTC
-	TRBV28	TRBJ1-5	TRBD1	CASTSTGLQPQHF	TGTGCCAGCACCTCGACAGGGCTTCAGCCCCAGCATTTT
-	TRBV14	TRBJ1-1	-	CASSRAPTEAFF	TGTGCCAGCAGCCGGGCGCCCACTGAAGCTTTCTTT
-	TRBV28	TRBJ1-2	TRBD1	CASNTGPGGRGYTF	TGTGCCAGCAATACCGGGCCAGGGGGCCGGGGCTACACCTTC
-	TRBV2	TRBJ2-5	TRBD1	CASRRQGINQETQYF	TGTGCCAGCAGAAGACAGGGGATTAACCAAGAGACCCAGTACTTC
-	TRBV4-2	TRBJ1-3	-	CASSPRQASGNTIYF	TGTGCCAGCAGCCCCAGACAGGCCTCTGGAAACACCATATATTTT
-	TRBV5-1	TRBJ2-3	-	CASSTSGSDTQYF	TGCGCCAGCAGCACTTCAGGGTCAGATACGCAGTATTTT
-	TRBV7-2	TRBJ2-7	TRBD2	CASSLPSGATYEQYF	TGTGCCAGCAGCTTGCCTAGCGGGGCCACCTACGAGCAGTACTTC
few	TRBV5-3	TRBJ2-1	-	CARSLFLSGGPVSYNEQFF	TGTGCCAGAAGCTTGTTCTTGTCCGGGGGGCCTGTGTCCTACAATGAGCAGTTCTTC
-	TRBV5-4	TRBJ1-2	-	CASSVDSNYGYTF	TGTGCCAGCAGCGTCGACAGCAATTATGGCTACACCTTC
-	TRBV4-1	TRBJ1-4	TRBD1	CASSRGTGTYNEKLFF	TGCGCCAGCAGCCGAGGGACAGGGACGTATAATGAAAAACTGTTTTTT
-	TRBV7-9	TRBJ2-1	-	CASSLVRAGEQFF	TGTGCCAGCAGCTTAGTCCGAGCTGGTGAGCAGTTCTTC
-	TRBV4-1	TRBJ1-6	-	CASSQDGGYSPLHF	TGCGCCAGCAGCCAAGATGGGGGGTACTCACCCCTCCACTTT
-	TRBV20-1	TRBJ1-3	-	CSASLQGAGNTIYF	TGCAGTGCTAGTCTTCAGGGCGCTGGAAACACCATATATTTT
once	TRBV3-1/TRBV3-2	TRBJ1-6	-	CASSRRGAAGSPLHF	TGTGCCAGCAGCCGCCGGGGTGCGGCGGGGTCACCCCTCCACTTT
-	TRBV2	TRBJ1-5	-	CASSEAQGAPQHF	TGTGCCAGCAGTGAAGCGCAGGGCGCGCCCCAGCATTTT
-	TRBV19	TRBJ1-2	-	CATKGGLYGYTF	TGTGCCACTAAAGGAGGACTCTATGGCTACACCTTC
-	TRBV18	TRBJ2-7	TRBD1	CASSQGGTGIYEQYF	TGTGCCAGCTCACAAGGGGGGACAGGGATCTACGAGCAGTACTTC
-	TRBV5-1	TRBJ1-2	-	CASSLASPQDGYTF	TGCGCCAGCAGCTTGGCCTCTCCACAAGATGGCTACACCTTC
once	TRBV28	TRBJ2-2	-	CASSPLGTGYTGELFF	TGTGCCAGCAGCCCCTTGGGAACAGGGTATACCGGGGAGCTGTTTTTT
-	TRBV6-1	TRBJ2-4	TRBD1	CASSEGQGLAKNIQYF	TGTGCCAGCAGTGAAGGACAGGGGTTAGCCAAAAACATTCAGTACTTC
-	TRBV27	TRBJ1-1	-	CASSLSPPGWVEAFF	TGTGCCAGCAGTTTATCACCCCCGGGGTGGGTAGAAGCTTTCTTT
-	TRBV19	TRBJ1-1	TRBD1	CASSFPLGQGRNTEAFF	TGTGCCAGTAGTTTCCCTTTGGGACAGGGGAGGAATACTGAAGCTTTCTTT
once	TRBV24-1	TRBJ2-1	-	CATSDFGAEQFF	TGTGCCACCAGTGATTTTGGGGCTGAGCAGTTCTTC
-	TRBV5-5	TRBJ2-3	TRBD2	CASSLGTSGGFSTDTQYF	TGTGCCAGCAGCCTTGGGACTAGCGGGGGTTTCTCCACAGATACGCAGTATTTT
-	TRBV5-1	TRBJ2-3	-	CASSLNGQGSTDTQYF	TGCGCCAGCAGCTTGAATGGGCAGGGTAGCACAGATACGCAGTATTTT
once	TRBV30	TRBJ2-7	-	CAAYRGYEQYF	TGTGCCGCATACCGGGGCTACGAGCAGTACTTC
-	TRBV4-3	TRBJ1-2	TRBD1	CASSQSLTGGYGYTF	TGCGCCAGCAGTCAGTCTCTAACAGGGGGCTATGGCTACACCTTC
-	TRBV5-1	TRBJ2-5	-	CASSPGQGGETQYF	TGCGCCAGCAGCCCAGGACAGGGAGGGGAGACCCAGTACTTC
-	TRBV7-2	TRBJ1-4	TRBD1	CASSWDRAGEKLFF	TGTGCCAGCAGCTGGGACAGGGCGGGTGAAAAACTGTTTTTT
-	TRBV7-9	TRBJ2-5	-	CASSFEVVETQYF	TGTGCCAGCAGCTTTGAGGTTGTGGAGACCCAGTACTTC
-	TRBV2	TRBJ2-1	TRBD2	CASSSAGGYNEQFF	TGTGCCAGCTCCTCGGCGGGGGGGTACAATGAGCAGTTCTTC
-	TRBV6-5	TRBJ2-7	-	CASSYQNSQALQYF	TGTGCCAGCAGTTACCAAAATTCACAGGCGCTCCAGTACTTC
-	TRBV7-6	TRBJ2-5	TRBD2	CASSLARTGGARETQYF	TGTGCCAGCAGCTTAGCACGAACCGGGGGGGCCCGGGAGACCCAGTACTTC
-	TRBV28	TRBJ1-2	-	CASSSPMLGYTF	TGTGCCAGCAGTTCACCTATGCTTGGCTACACCTTC